One sample yielded the 29 T cell receptor beta chains listed below, sequenced in a study of T cell repertoires in cytomegalovirus infection. TCRdb used MiXCR to reprocess the reads, holding one entry per CDR3 protein. This table holds 700,000 to 950,000 distinct CDR3 sequences, 32% found once. These receptors have no identified antigens. The sample in question was cultured CD8+ T cells from PBMCs, obtained from culture after CMV antigen stimulation. These receptors originate from a human donor in good health (CMV status not recorded). Some clones in this sample may be carry-over from other donors' samples.

This chain links TRBV28 with TRBJ1-4; 8 positions agree with TRBD1. The CDR3 covers 17 residues. The V and J ends lost 8 bases and 1 base, in that order; junction bases with no gene match: 12. In germline, CDR1 is MDHEN, CDR2 SYDVKM. CDR3 nucleotide sequence: TGTGCCAGCTGGGCCCCCCGCAGGGGGCTAACTAATGAAAAACTGTTTTTT. This encodes CASWAPRRGLTNEKLFF.

J is TRBJ2-2 and V is TRBV12-3 or TRBV12-4; D possibly matches TRBD1 or TRBD2 (5 bases each). The CDR3 runs to 17 residues. V shed 3 bases and J shed 4 bases, with 18 bases lying between them. The CDR3 reads CASSFIIRDPSTGELFF. The CDR3 nucleotides are TGTGCCAGCAGTTTTATAATCCGGGACCCAAGCACCGGGGAGCTGTTTTTT.

The sample holds a few counts of this clonotype. The V gene is TRBV6-6, the J gene TRBJ2-7; the D gene is possibly TRBD2 (6 bases). Looked up from germline, CDR1 is MNHNY and CDR2 is SVGAGI (reference sequence). The V and J ends lost 0 bases and 7 bases respectively, with 28 bases between them. This CDR3 is built from 19 residues. DNA of the CDR3: TGTGCCAGCAGTTACTCAGGTCAGGGACGAGGGACTCACGAGGGGGAGCAGTACGTC. As protein: CASSYSGQGRGTHEGEQYV.

V is TRBV10-3 and J is TRBJ1-1; TRBD1 is a possible D gene (5 bases). The CDR3 runs to 12 residues. Trimming left V 2 bases short and J 7 bases short, with 8 bases between. Germline lookup yields CDR1 ENHRY and CDR2 SYGVKD. The CDR3 nucleotides are TGTGCCATCAGTGAGGTTACAGGTGAAGCTTTCTTT. This sequence encodes CAISEVTGEAFF.

This clonotype was counted only a few times. As DNA, the CDR3 is TGTGCCAGCAGCACCAGGACTTACACCGGGGAGCTGTTTTTT. It specifies CASSTRTYTGELFF. This chain uses TRBV7-9 with TRBJ2-2, with a tentative D call TRBD2 (5 bases). Germline V CDR1 and CDR2: SEHNR, FQNEAQ (reference sequence). CDR3 length: 14 residues. V was trimmed by 5 bases and J by 3 bases, leaving 10 bases between them.

This clonotype was observed a few times. The chain carries TRBV19 and TRBJ1-1, with 9 bases matching TRBD1. Germline CDR1 LNHDA, CDR2 SQIVND (reference sequence). The CDR3 extends over 15 amino acids. The V and J ends lost 0 bases and 5 bases, in that order; junction bases with no gene match: 4. The CDR3 DNA is TGTGCCAGTAGTATAGATCGGGGGACAGGGACTGAAGCTTTCTTT. It specifies CASSIDRGTGTEAFF.

DNA for the CDR3: TGTGCCAGCAGCCTACCCCGCTCAGGGCGGGAGTTCTTC. It codes for CASSLPRSGREFF. The V call is TRBV12-3 or TRBV12-4, the J call TRBJ2-1; D tentatively reads TRBD1 or TRBD2 (5 bases each). V was cut by 6 bases and J by 14 bases, with 20 bases left in between. This CDR3 comprises 13 residues.

The chain combines TRBV6-5 with TRBJ2-4; D remains unclear. The ends were cut back, 0 bases at V and 1 base at J, with 7 bases in the middle. The length of the CDR3 is 15 residues. Germline V lookup: CDR1 MNHEY, CDR2 SVGAGI. The CDR3 sequence is CASSYSRNAKNIQYF. The CDR3 DNA is TGTGCCAGCAGTTACTCGAGAAATGCCAAAAACATTCAGTACTTC.

The genes are TRBV10-3 and TRBJ1-1; weak D call: TRBD1 (6 bases). This CDR3 spans 17 amino acids. The germline V gene encodes CDR1 ENHRY and CDR2 SYGVKD. V lost 0 bases and J lost 3, with 17 bases in between. As DNA, the CDR3 is TGTGCCATCAGTGAGTCACAGACAGGCTATATGGACACTGAAGCTTTCTTT. Translated, it gives CAISESQTGYMDTEAFF.

This clonotype was counted between two and nine times. This chain links TRBV20-1 with TRBJ2-1, with 9 bases identical to TRBD2. This CDR3 has 15 amino acids. The J segment lost 3 bases and the V segment lost 0 bases, leaving 3 bases of the junction unmatched. Germline V gene sequence: CDR1 DFQATT, CDR2 SNEGSKA (reference sequence). The CDR3 loop is CSARDLAGIYNEQFF. In DNA form, the CDR3 reads TGCAGTGCTAGAGATCTAGCGGGGATCTACAATGAGCAGTTCTTC.

This sequence joins TRBV7-4 and TRBJ2-2; no clear D gene. The CDR3 consists of 12 residues. Trimming stripped 3 bases from V and 9 bases from J, with 8 bases between. CDR1 is SGHVT and CDR2 is SQSDAQ in the germline V gene. DNA for the CDR3: TGTGCCAGCAGCTTTCAATCCTGGGAGCTGTTTTTT. It translates to CASSFQSWELFF.

A remark on this clonotype: This may be a read error: a much more frequent sequence differs by one nucleotide. This rearrangement joins TRBV7-3 to TRBJ2-7, with 9 bases identical to TRBD1. This CDR3 comprises 14 residues. Looked up from germline, CDR1 is SGHTA and CDR2 is FQGTGA. CDR3 amino acids: CASRPGTGSHEQHF. Here the CDR3 DNA reads TGTGCCAGCAGGCCAGGGACAGGGTCCCACGAGCAGCACTTC.

This clonotype was observed a handful of times. The gene calls are TRBV6-1 and TRBJ2-1, with 8 positions matching TRBD1. Germline CDR1 and CDR2: MNHNS and SASEGT. J lost 7 bases, V lost 4 bases, and 9 bases had no gene match. The CDR3 is 15 residues long. In DNA form, the CDR3 reads TGTGCCAGCAGTGTAGCCGGACAGGGAAATAATGAGCAGTTCTTC. Its translation is CASSVAGQGNNEQFF.

The chain carries TRBV29-1 and TRBJ1-1, with a tentative D call TRBD1 (6 bases). The germline gives CDR1 SQVTM, CDR2 ANQGSEA. CDR3 length equals 11 residues. V shed 6 bases and J shed 1 base, with 6 bases lying between them. Here the CDR3 DNA reads TGCAGCGTGACAGGGAACACTGAAGCTTTCTTT. Residues: CSVTGNTEAFF.

CDR3 coding DNA: TGTGCCAGCAGTACGGGGCCGGGTGGTGGCAATCAGCCCCAGCATTTT. The encoded protein is CASSTGPGGGNQPQHF. This chain joins TRBV4-2 and TRBJ1-5; possibly TRBD1 for D (5 bases). V was cut by 6 bases and J by 2 bases, with 17 bases left in between. This CDR3 has 16 amino acids. In germline, CDR1 is LGHNA, CDR2 YNFKEQ.

This clonotype was observed at least ten times. This sequence joins TRBV11-2 and TRBJ2-2, with D possibly matching TRBD2 (6 bases). The CDR3 totals 15 residues. V was pared by 3 bases and J by 1 base, with 9 bases between. Germline CDR1 reads SGHAT; CDR2 reads FQNNGV. The CDR3 sequence is CASSFARGNTGELFF. CDR3 DNA sequence: TGTGCCAGCAGCTTTGCGCGGGGGAACACCGGGGAGCTGTTTTTT.

The rearrangement uses TRBV7-6 and TRBJ1-1; D uncertain. The V end lost 7 bases, the J end lost 0 bases, and 9 bases lay between the germline ends. Germline V CDR1 and CDR2: SGHVS, FNYEAQ. This CDR3 contains 13 residues. This CDR3 is CASTSTVNTEAFF. In DNA form, the CDR3 reads TGTGCCAGCACCTCTACAGTGAACACTGAAGCTTTCTTT. Full variable domain (outside the CDR3, taken from reference TRBV7-6 and TRBJ1-1): GAGVSQSPRYKVTKRGQDVALRCDPISGHVSLYWYRQALGQGPEFLTYFNYEAQQDKSGLPNDRFSAERPEGSISTLTIQRTEQRDSAMYRCASTSTVNTEAFFGQGTRLTVV.

This clonotype was detected many times. The CDR3 coding sequence is TGTGCCAGCAGCTTTAGCTCAGGACAGGGATGGGCTTTCTTT. Its protein is CASSFSSGQGWAFF. V is TRBV11-2 and J is TRBJ1-1, with 8 bases aligning to TRBD1. Trimming at V came to 3 bases and at J to 11 bases, leaving 11 bases not matched to a gene. CDR1 and CDR2 (germline): SGHAT, FQNNGV. The CDR3 runs to 14 residues.

In the case of this clonotype: Possible read error: a much larger clone is one base away. The CDR3 nucleotides are TGTGTCAGCAGCCCGGGACTAGCGGAGATCACCGGGGAGCTGTTTTTT. Its translation: CVSSPGLAEITGELFF. The rearrangement uses TRBV7-6 and TRBJ2-2; 11 nucleotides align to TRBD2. CDR3 length: 16 residues. Germline V CDR1 and CDR2: SGHVS, FNYEAQ.

This chain links TRBV7-8 with TRBJ2-2; D may match TRBD1 or TRBD2 (5 bases each). This CDR3 comprises 16 residues. Germline assignment: CDR1 SGHVS and CDR2 FQNEAQ. V was cut by 4 bases and J by 1 base, with 13 bases left in between. The CDR3 DNA follows: TGTGCCAGCAGCTCTCGGGACCCAGGGAACACCGGGGAGCTGTTTTTT. It encodes CASSSRDPGNTGELFF.

This clonotype occurred a few times. The rearrangement joins TRBV27 to TRBJ1-4, with TRBD1 identical over 7 bases. The CDR3 contains 14 residues. In germline, CDR1 is MNHEY, CDR2 SMNVEV (reference sequence). V trimming: 6 bases; J trimming: 8 bases; junction bases outside the gene matches: 9. This chain's CDR3 is CASRQGESWEKLFF. CDR3 bases: TGTGCCAGCAGGCAGGGGGAGTCATGGGAAAAACTGTTTTTT.

As concerns this clonotype: A clone one base away is much larger, so this may be a read error. V gene TRBV7-6 combines with J gene TRBJ1-2; D may be TRBD1 (5 bases). This CDR3 contains 15 residues. The V end lost 5 bases, the J end lost 4 bases, and 17 bases lay between the germline ends. Germline V lookup: CDR1 SGHVS, CDR2 FNYEAQ. The CDR3 region is CASSQRTNHPYGYTF. The CDR3 bases are TGTGCCAGCAGCCAACGGACAAACCACCCCTATGGCTACACCTTC.

V is TRBV27 and J is TRBJ1-1, with D unresolved. Germline V CDR1 and CDR2: MNHEY, SMNVEV (reference sequence). The CDR3 covers 15 residues. Trimming removed 0 bases from V and 2 bases from J, with 10 bases in between. CDR3 sequence reads: CASSLSIGPNTEAFF. The CDR3 DNA reads as TGTGCCAGCAGTTTATCGATTGGACCAAACACTGAAGCTTTCTTT.

This clonotype was counted at least ten times. This rearrangement joins TRBV7-9 to TRBJ1-2, with D perhaps matching TRBD1 (6 bases). V was cut by 5 bases and J by 8 bases, with 15 bases left in between. This CDR3 contains 13 residues. Germline V lookup: CDR1 SEHNR, CDR2 FQNEAQ (reference sequence). CDR3 residues: CASSPGGGQGYTF. The CDR3 DNA reads as TGTGCCAGCAGCCCCGGAGGGGGGCAAGGCTACACCTTC.

This clonotype was detected a few times. This rearrangement joins TRBV5-1 to TRBJ1-1, with TRBD1 matching 9 bases. Germline trimming cut 4 bases from V and 3 bases from J; bases unmatched to any gene: 4. Germline V lookup: CDR1 SGHRS, CDR2 YFSETQ. There are 14 residues in the CDR3. CDR3 residues: CASSVTGGDTEAFF. CDR3 sequence (DNA): TGCGCCAGCAGCGTGACAGGGGGGGACACTGAAGCTTTCTTT.

This clonotype was seen more than once but under ten times. The CDR3 loop is CASSDMGGNEQFF. The CDR3 bases are TGTGCCAGCAGTGACATGGGGGGCAATGAGCAGTTCTTC. This chain joins TRBV6-4 and TRBJ2-1; TRBD2 might be the D (6 bases). The CDR3 has 13 residues. CDR1 and CDR2 (germline): MRHNA, SNTAGT. Trimming pared 2 bases from V and 6 bases from J, leaving 8 bases between.

The V gene is TRBV11-3, the J gene TRBJ2-2; 8 bases match TRBD1. The CDR3 consists of 12 residues. CDR1 and CDR2 from the germline V gene are SGHNT and YENEEA. V trimming: 8 bases; J trimming: 7 bases; junction bases outside the gene matches: 3. This CDR3 is CASRTGGGELFF. In DNA form, the CDR3 reads TGTGCCAGCCGTACAGGGGGCGGGGAGCTGTTTTTT. Combining the CDR3 with reference TRBV11-3 and TRBJ2-2 gives the whole variable domain EAGVVQSPRYKIIEKKQPVAFWCNPISGHNTLYWYLQNLGQGPELLIRYENEEAVDDSQLPKDRFSAERLKGVDSTLKIQPAELGDSAVYLCASRTGGGELFFGEGSRLTVL.

The V gene is TRBV6-1, the J gene TRBJ2-7; no clear D gene. This CDR3 comprises 14 residues. The V gene lost 1 base and the J gene lost 3 bases, with 10 bases spanning the gap. Germline assignment: CDR1 MNHNS and CDR2 SASEGT. CDR3 region: CASSEVDTNYEQYV. The CDR3 DNA reads as TGTGCCAGCAGTGAAGTAGACACGAACTACGAGCAGTACGTC.

This clonotype was detected many times. The gene calls are TRBV7-2 and TRBJ2-1; D gene uncertain. Trimming stripped 3 bases from V and 6 bases from J, with 6 bases between. This CDR3 region has 12 residues. Germline CDR1 is SGHTA and CDR2 is FQGNSA. The CDR3 DNA sequence: TGTGCCAGCAGCTTGGCGGTCAATGAGCAGTTCTTC. Translation gives CASSLAVNEQFF.